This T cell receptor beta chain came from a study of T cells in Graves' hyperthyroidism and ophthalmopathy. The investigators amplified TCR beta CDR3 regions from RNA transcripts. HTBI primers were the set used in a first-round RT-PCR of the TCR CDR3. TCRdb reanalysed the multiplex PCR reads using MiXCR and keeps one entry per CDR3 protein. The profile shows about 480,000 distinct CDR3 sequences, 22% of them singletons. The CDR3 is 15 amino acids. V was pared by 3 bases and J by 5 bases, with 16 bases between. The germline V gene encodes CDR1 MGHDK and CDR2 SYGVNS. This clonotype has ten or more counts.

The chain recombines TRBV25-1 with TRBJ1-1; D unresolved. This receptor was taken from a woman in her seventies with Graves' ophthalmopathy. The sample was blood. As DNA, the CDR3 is TGTGCCAGCAGTGAGCGGTGGGCAGCAAGGACTGAAGCTTTCTTT. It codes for CASSERWAARTEAFF.